Listed below are T cell receptor beta chains from one sample, sequenced in a study of blood T cells in healthy people across ages. TCRdb itself ran the 5' RACE reads through MiXCR, one entry per CDR3 protein. Among some 1.7 million distinct CDR3 sequences listed, about 30% were seen once. Material for sequencing was blood. The receptors were sampled from a woman in her twenties or thirties in good health. CDR3s include the opening cysteine and the closing phenylalanine or tryptophan. The order of the fields is D gene, J gene, V gene, clone size, CDR3 protein, CDR3 DNA. D genes are given only for firm matches. Clone size is stated in some rows and not others, as once, few, many or a class when expanded.

.,TRBJ2-7,TRBV10-3,many,CAISDLGVQGGLSYEQYF,TGTGCCATCAGTGACCTCGGGGTCCAGGGGGGTCTTAGCTACGAGCAGTACTTC
.,TRBJ2-3,TRBV7-9,.,CASSLIPTWDTQYF,TGTGCCAGCAGCTTAATACCCACCTGGGATACGCAGTATTTT
TRBD2,TRBJ2-5,TRBV5-5,.,CASSLVPSGGDETQYF,TGTGCCAGCAGCTTGGTTCCTAGCGGGGGTGATGAGACCCAGTACTTC
TRBD1,TRBJ1-1,TRBV29-1,few,CSALPDRGMNTEAFF,TGCAGCGCCCTACCTGACAGGGGAATGAACACTGAAGCTTTCTTT
.,TRBJ1-5,TRBV12-3/TRBV12-4,.,CASSLAGLSNQSQHF,TGTGCCAGCAGTTTGGCAGGCCTTAGCAATCAGTCCCAGCATTTT
.,TRBJ2-7,TRBV2,.,CASSSRVGDEQYF,TGTGCCAGCAGTTCGAGGGTAGGGGACGAGCAGTACTTC
.,TRBJ1-1,TRBV4-3,few,CASSNGRAAEAFF,TGCGCCAGCAGCAATGGCCGGGCAGCGGAAGCTTTCTTT
.,TRBJ2-7,TRBV20-1,many,CSARDDRRSYEQYF,TGCAGTGCTAGAGATGACAGGAGAAGTTACGAGCAGTACTTC
.,TRBJ1-6,TRBV5-1,few,CASSTWTRDNSPLHF,TGCGCCAGCAGCACTTGGACACGAGATAATTCACCCCTCCACTTT
TRBD1,TRBJ2-7,TRBV12-3/TRBV12-4,few,CASSQSRDRGVEQYF,TGTGCCAGCAGCCAATCCCGGGACAGGGGGGTCGAGCAGTACTTC
TRBD2,TRBJ2-7,TRBV27,.,CASSSSAGGTLYEQYF,TGTGCCAGCAGTTCTTCTGCGGGAGGCACCCTCTACGAGCAGTACTTC